The 14 T cell receptor beta chains below were found in one sample sequenced in a study of T cell responses to AZD1222 COVID-19 vaccine. Produced via immunoSEQ multiplex PCR; TCRdb's table is partial and in-frame only. Here the sample spans approximately 130,000 clones, over 90% being singletons. Sequences were derived from peripheral blood, sampled on day 0 of AZD1222 vaccination. The receptors stem from an adult in good health.

The CDR3 sequence: CASSPGRDYQPQHF. DNA of the CDR3: TGTGCCAGCTCACCGGGTAGGGATTATCAGCCCCAGCATTTT. V usage is TRBV18 and J usage is TRBJ1-5; D call uncertain. The CDR3 runs 14 residues. From germline, CDR1 is KGHSH and CDR2 LQKENI. V was shortened by 3 bases and J by 5 bases, with 11 bases between the two germline ends.

The rearrangement joins TRBV6-5 to TRBJ2-7, with D perhaps TRBD2 (5 bases). From germline, CDR1 is MNHEY and CDR2 SVGAGI. This CDR3 region has 16 residues. Trimming left V 0 bases short and J 4 bases short, with 16 bases between. This chain's CDR3 is CASSYSQPGSFYEQYF. CDR3 bases: TGTGCCAGCAGTTACTCGCAGCCGGGATCATTTTACGAGCAGTACTTC.

The chain couples TRBV29-1 to TRBJ2-3, with D possibly matching TRBD2 (6 bases). V was pared by 8 bases and J by 2 bases, with 11 bases between. The CDR3 spans 12 residues. CDR1 and CDR2 (germline): SQVTM, ANQGSEA. CDR3 sequence: CSLGGSTDTQYF. As DNA, the CDR3 is TGCAGCCTGGGGGGATCCACAGATACGCAGTATTTT.

The chain carries TRBV4-2 and TRBJ2-1, with D possibly being TRBD2 (6 bases). Germline V gene sequence: CDR1 LGHNA, CDR2 YNFKEQ. Trimming cost V 1 base and J 1 base, with 8 bases left between them. The CDR3 length is 15 residues. CDR3: CASSQVGGSYNEQFF. As DNA, the CDR3 is TGTGCCAGCAGCCAAGTCGGGGGTTCCTACAATGAGCAGTTCTTC.

The J gene is TRBJ1-1, the V gene TRBV7-2; no firm D call. The ends were cut back, 0 bases at V and 1 base at J, with 3 bases in the middle. Germline CDR1 is SGHTA and CDR2 is FQGNSA. The CDR3 consists of 13 residues. The CDR3 loop reads CASSLARNTEAFF. In DNA form, the CDR3 reads TGTGCCAGCAGCTTAGCCAGGAACACTGAAGCTTTCTTT.

The chain uses TRBV6-6 and TRBJ1-5, with 8 nucleotides matching TRBD1. Unmatched junction bases numbered 3, after V lost 4 bases and J lost 7 bases. In germline, CDR1 is MNHNY, CDR2 SVGAGI (reference sequence). The CDR3 consists of 13 residues. In nucleotides, the CDR3 is TGTGCCAGCAGTTCACAGGGGGGCCAGCCCCAGCATTTT. This encodes CASSSQGGQPQHF.

The chain carries TRBV11-3 and TRBJ2-3, with 8 positions matching TRBD2. The CDR3 sequence is 14 residues long. The V gene's germline CDR1 is SGHNT and CDR2 YENEEA. The trim removed 4 bases at V and 3 bases at J, leaving 3 bases unmatched. The CDR3 sequence is CASSYSGDTDTQYF. CDR3 DNA sequence: TGTGCCAGCAGCTATAGCGGGGATACAGATACGCAGTATTTT.

The rearrangement joins TRBV13 to TRBJ1-5, with 7 nucleotides matching TRBD1. The germline CDR1 and CDR2 sequences are PRHDT and FYEKMQ (reference sequence). The junction had 14 bases not matched to a gene; V was cut back by 3 bases and J by 0 bases. The length of the CDR3 is 19 residues. The chain's CDR3 is CASSLDSGTELHSNQPQHF. In nucleotides, the CDR3 is TGTGCCAGCAGCTTGGACTCCGGGACAGAACTTCATAGCAATCAGCCCCAGCATTTT. The full variable domain, rest sourced from reference TRBV13 and TRBJ1-5, is AAGVIQSPRHLIKEKRETATLKCYPIPRHDTVYWYQQGPGQDPQFLISFYEKMQSDKGSIPDRFSAQQFSDYHSELNMSSLELGDSALYFCASSLDSGTELHSNQPQHFGDGTRLSIL.

The table lists this clone with a few counts. The chain couples TRBV7-9 to TRBJ1-2, with D possibly being TRBD1 (6 bases). Germline-derived CDR1 and CDR2 are SEHNR and FQNEAQ (reference sequence). V was shortened by 3 bases and J by 1 base, with 9 bases between the two germline ends. The CDR3 loop spans 14 amino acids. The CDR3 nucleotides read TGTGCCAGCAGCTTCGTACAGGGTAACTATGGCTACACCTTC. This encodes CASSFVQGNYGYTF.

This clone has a handful of counts. The rearrangement uses TRBV7-9 and TRBJ2-1; 7 bases agree with TRBD1. The CDR3 length is 13 residues. CDR1 is SEHNR, CDR2 FQNEAQ, per germline (reference sequence). V shed 4 bases, J shed 5 bases, and the junction held 2 bases outside the gene matches. CDR3 bases: TGTGCCAGCAGCTCACAGGGGCACAATGAGCAGTTCTTC. Protein sequence: CASSSQGHNEQFF.

In this sample, this clone turned up once. V and J are TRBV4-2 and TRBJ1-1; no reliable D call. Per germline, CDR1 LGHNA and CDR2 YNFKEQ. Trimming shortened V by 3 bases and J by 10 bases, and 9 bases separated the two germline ends. The CDR3 sequence is 11 residues long. In nucleotides, the CDR3 is TGTGCCAGCAGCCAGAAGACCGGAGCTTTCTTT. Its protein product is CASSQKTGAFF.

V is TRBV28 and J is TRBJ1-1, with 8 bases aligning to TRBD1. This CDR3 spans 16 amino acids. Germline loops: CDR1 MDHEN, CDR2 SYDVKM. V lost 4 bases to trimming and J lost 6 bases; unmatched junction nucleotides: 13. CDR3 sequence (DNA): TGTGCCAGCAGTTCGGGACAGGTTTTGGGAAGGCCTGAAGCTTTCTTT. It translates to CASSSGQVLGRPEAFF.

CDR3 loop: CASSSFNQPQHF. The CDR3 nucleotides read TGTGCCAGCAGTTCGTTCAATCAGCCCCAGCATTTT. The gene calls are TRBV6-5 and TRBJ1-5, with D unclear. The germline V gene has CDR1 MNHEY and CDR2 SVGAGI. The CDR3 consists of 12 residues. With 4 bases removed from V and 3 bases from J, the gap between germline ends came to 4 bases.

The genes are TRBV9 and TRBJ1-4; D gene uncertain. V was cut by 4 bases and J by 0 bases, with 4 bases left in between. The CDR3 loop spans 13 amino acids. Per germline, CDR1 SGDLS and CDR2 YYNGEE. The CDR3 bases are TGTGCCAGCAGCATATCAACTAATGAAAAACTGTTTTTT. Its protein is CASSISTNEKLFF.